Listed below are T cell receptor beta chains from one sample, sequenced in a study of blood T cell repertoires in COVID-19. Clones were sequenced by immunoSEQ multiplex PCR, and TCRdb holds only the in-frame ones, with some missing. This table holds roughly 200,000 clones, around four fifths found once. Sequencing was carried out using peripheral blood. The receptors shown here come from a woman aged 40 to 50 with COVID-19, enrolled during active disease. Both conserved end residues are part of each CDR3. The D gene is left open where the match is weak. Where a row states a size, it is once, few, many or the class of an expanded clone; other rows omit it.

DNA: TGTGCCACGGCGGGGTATGGCTACACCTTC
CDR3: CATAGYGYTF
V: TRBV6-6
J: TRBJ1-2
size: once
D: .

DNA: TGTGCCAGCGTATCAGGGTCTGGGGCCAACGTCCTGACTTTC
CDR3: CASVSGSGANVLTF
V: TRBV18
J: TRBJ2-6
size: few
D: .

DNA: TGTGCCAGCAGCTTAGTGGGGCAGAGGACCAAAAACATTCAGTACTTC
CDR3: CASSLVGQRTKNIQYF
V: TRBV11-1
J: TRBJ2-4
size: .
D: .

DNA: TGTGCCAGCGCGGGCTGGCCAGGGGGCAATCAGCCCCAGCATTTT
CDR3: CASAGWPGGNQPQHF
V: TRBV6-5
J: TRBJ1-5
size: .
D: .

DNA: TGTGCCAGCAGGGGACAGGGTATTACTTCACCCCTCCACTTT
CDR3: CASRGQGITSPLHF
V: TRBV6-5
J: TRBJ1-6
size: .
D: TRBD1

DNA: TGTGCCAGCAGTGATAGACAGGAGACCTATGGCTACACCTTC
CDR3: CASSDRQETYGYTF
V: TRBV2
J: TRBJ1-2
size: .
D: .

DNA: TGCGCCAGCAGCCGAGGACAGGCACAAGAGACCCAGTACTTC
CDR3: CASSRGQAQETQYF
V: TRBV5-1
J: TRBJ2-5
size: .
D: TRBD1

DNA: TGTGCCAGCAGTGGGTGGCAGGTCAATCAGCCCCAGCATTTT
CDR3: CASSGWQVNQPQHF
V: TRBV2
J: TRBJ1-5
size: .
D: .

DNA: TGTGCTAGTGGTCCGCAGCAGGATTCACCCCTCCACTTT
CDR3: CASGPQQDSPLHF
V: TRBV12-5
J: TRBJ1-6
size: few
D: .

DNA: TGCAGCCTCCGCACTCAGGGGTACGCTGAAGCTTTCTTT
CDR3: CSLRTQGYAEAFF
V: TRBV29-1
J: TRBJ1-1
size: .
D: .

DNA: TGTGCCAGCAGTTTTCTCGGCCGAGGGACAGGGACTTATCAGCCCCAGCATTTT
CDR3: CASSFLGRGTGTYQPQHF
V: TRBV27
J: TRBJ1-5
size: .
D: TRBD1

DNA: TGTGCCAGCAGCGCGGGGGGACAGGGAGCCTACGAGCAGTACTTC
CDR3: CASSAGGQGAYEQYF
V: TRBV9
J: TRBJ2-7
size: once
D: TRBD1

DNA: TGTGCCAGCACCAAGGGGGGTCGGGGACACAATGAGCAGTTCTTC
CDR3: CASTKGGRGHNEQFF
V: TRBV7-9
J: TRBJ2-1
size: .
D: .

DNA: TGCGCCAGCAGCCGGGGAGGGGGGGCCTACGAGCAGTACTTC
CDR3: CASSRGGGAYEQYF
V: TRBV5-1
J: TRBJ2-7
size: .
D: .

DNA: TGTGCCAGCAGCCCGCCGGGTTCTTCCAACTATGGCTACACCTTC
CDR3: CASSPPGSSNYGYTF
V: TRBV13
J: TRBJ1-2
size: .
D: .

DNA: TGTGCCAGCAGTCGGGAGCAGGGTCCGAGTCAGCCCCAGCATTTT
CDR3: CASSREQGPSQPQHF
V: TRBV27
J: TRBJ1-5
size: .
D: .

DNA: TGTGCCAGCAGTTCTACCGGGACTAGGGTCCTCGAGCAGTACTTC
CDR3: CASSSTGTRVLEQYF
V: TRBV6-6
J: TRBJ2-7
size: few
D: TRBD2

DNA: TGCGCCAGCAGCCAAGCCCCCTTGGCAGACTATGGCTACACCTTC
CDR3: CASSQAPLADYGYTF
V: TRBV4-1
J: TRBJ1-2
size: .
D: .

DNA: TGTGCCAGCAGTTTAGCGACTAACATTCAGTACTTC
CDR3: CASSLATNIQYF
V: TRBV12-3/TRBV12-4
J: TRBJ2-4
size: .
D: .

DNA: TGCAGCGTTGTCAACGGGTCCTACGAGCAGTACTTC
CDR3: CSVVNGSYEQYF
V: TRBV29-1
J: TRBJ2-7
size: .
D: .

DNA: TGTGCCAGCAGCGTATCTAGCAGCACAGATACGCAGTATTTT
CDR3: CASSVSSSTDTQYF
V: TRBV11-2
J: TRBJ2-3
size: .
D: .

DNA: TGTGCCAGCACCTCGGCCGGGGAGCTGTTTTTT
CDR3: CASTSAGELFF
V: TRBV12-3/TRBV12-4
J: TRBJ2-2
size: .
D: .

DNA: TGTGCCAGCAGCTTTATCGGGGGGCGTAGGGAGCAGTTCTTC
CDR3: CASSFIGGRREQFF
V: TRBV13
J: TRBJ2-1
size: .
D: .

DNA: TGTGCCAGCAGTCTAGCGTCCTACAATGAGCAGTTCTTC
CDR3: CASSLASYNEQFF
V: TRBV6-5
J: TRBJ2-1
size: .
D: .

DNA: TGTGCCAGCAGCTTAGGAAACCGAGCAGATACGCAGTATTTT
CDR3: CASSLGNRADTQYF
V: TRBV11-2
J: TRBJ2-3
size: .
D: .

DNA: TGTGCCAGCAGCATGCCCAGGGGCTCGAATGAAAAACTGTTTTTT
CDR3: CASSMPRGSNEKLFF
V: TRBV7-8
J: TRBJ1-4
size: .
D: .

DNA: TGCGCCAGCAGCTTGATCGAAAGCGGGAGGGCCGGATTGAATGAGCAGTTCTTC
CDR3: CASSLIESGRAGLNEQFF
V: TRBV5-1
J: TRBJ2-1
size: .
D: TRBD2